The 14 T cell receptor beta chains in this list originate from one sample, sequenced in a study of T cell responses to AZD1222 COVID-19 vaccine. Only in-frame clones appear in the TCRdb table, and some are missing; sequencing was by immunoSEQ multiplex PCR. The sample comprises around 130,000 clones, around 90% of which are singletons, and 1.9% rests with the top ten. The sequencing used peripheral blood, collected 28 days after the second AZD1222 dose. The receptor source for this set is an adult who received the AZD1222 COVID-19 vaccine.

The chain combines TRBV5-1 with TRBJ1-2, with 11 bases matching TRBD1. The CDR3 loop spans 17 amino acids. Per the germline V gene, CDR1 is SGHRS and CDR2 is YFSETQ. Germline trimming cut 4 bases from V and 5 bases from J; bases unmatched to any gene: 13. CDR3 region: CASSPRGMGQGGYGYTF. The CDR3 DNA reads TGCGCCAGCAGCCCCCGAGGAATGGGACAGGGGGGTTATGGCTACACCTTC.

The V gene is TRBV9, the J gene TRBJ1-2; TRBD1 matches 8 bases. There are 16 residues in the CDR3. From germline, CDR1 is SGDLS and CDR2 YYNGEE. The V gene end was trimmed by 0 bases and the J gene end by 8 bases; junction bases not matched to a gene: 12. CDR3 DNA: TGTGCCAGCAGCGTAGATGGAGGACAGGGTTCGGGCGGCTACACCTTC. Translated: CASSVDGGQGSGGYTF.

Comments on this clone: The limits of the CDR3 on the DNA are not certain, so only TCRdb's listed CDR3 is given. This chain links TRBV7-9 with TRBJ1-2; the table assigns TRBD1, which was not confirmed against the DNA. Counting both end residues, the CDR3 totals 17 amino acids. In germline, CDR1 is SEHNR, CDR2 FQNEAQ (reference sequence). The CDR3 loop is CASSLAFRARDNYGYTF.

This clone showed up just a few times. The chain carries TRBV5-5 and TRBJ1-3; no firm D call. The CDR3 is 14 amino acids. Trimming pared 0 bases from V and 4 bases from J, leaving 8 bases between. In germline, CDR1 is SGHKS, CDR2 YYEKEE (reference sequence). The CDR3 nucleotides read TGTGCCAGCAGCTTGGGGGATGGCGGAAACACCATATATTTT. This sequence encodes CASSLGDGGNTIYF.

The gene calls are TRBV27 and TRBJ1-5; D is ambiguous. V gave up 0 bases and J gave up 0 bases, with 6 bases separating them. The CDR3 totals 15 residues. Germline CDR1 reads MNHEY; CDR2 reads SMNVEV (reference sequence). In nucleotides, the CDR3 is TGTGCCAGCAGTTTATCGACTTATAGCAATCAGCCCCAGCATTTT. It translates to CASSLSTYSNQPQHF.

The rearrangement uses TRBV15 and TRBJ1-1; D unclear. V lost 0 bases and J lost 0, with 5 bases in between. The germline V gene encodes CDR1 LNHNV and CDR2 YYDKDF (reference sequence). This CDR3 has 14 residues. CDR3 protein: CATSRDRMNTEAFF. DNA for the CDR3: TGTGCCACCAGCAGAGACAGGATGAACACTGAAGCTTTCTTT.

The genes are TRBV5-1 and TRBJ1-4, with D maybe TRBD1 (5 bases). The germline gives CDR1 SGHRS, CDR2 YFSETQ. V lost 3 bases and J lost 0, with 12 bases in between. The CDR3 consists of 16 residues. This chain's CDR3 is CASSSGGIATNEKLFF. The CDR3 DNA reads as TGCGCCAGCAGCTCGGGGGGAATCGCAACTAATGAAAAACTGTTTTTT.

The chain joins TRBV6-6 to TRBJ1-1; D unclear. CDR1 MNHNY and CDR2 SVGAGI come from the germline V gene (reference sequence). The CDR3 loop spans 16 amino acids. V gave up 1 base and J gave up 1 base, with 13 bases separating them. CDR3 nucleotide sequence: TGTGCCAGCAGTTACTTGACGGCCCCTGAGAACACTGAAGCTTTCTTT. This codes for CASSYLTAPENTEAFF.

This chain joins TRBV11-3 and TRBJ2-7; no definite D call. The germline CDR1 and CDR2 sequences are SGHNT and YENEEA. V was shortened by 5 bases and J by 4 bases, with 12 bases between the two germline ends. CDR3 length: 13 residues. The CDR3 coding sequence is TGTGCCAGCAGCCCCCGTTTAAGTTACGAGCAGTACGTC. Protein product: CASSPRLSYEQYV.

This chain uses TRBV9 with TRBJ2-7, with D maybe TRBD1 (5 bases). Germline CDR1 SGDLS, CDR2 YYNGEE. With 2 bases removed from V and 1 base from J, the gap between germline ends came to 13 bases. The CDR3 sequence is 15 residues long. CDR3 protein: CASSVGQALSYEQYF. The CDR3 nucleotides read TGTGCCAGCAGCGTGGGGCAGGCCCTGTCCTACGAGCAGTACTTC.

V usage is TRBV11-1 and J usage is TRBJ1-4, with 9 positions matching TRBD1. Losses at the gene ends were 1 base for V and 8 bases for J; bases not matched to a gene: 5. This CDR3 spans 15 amino acids. CDR1 and CDR2 (germline): SGHAT, FQDESV (reference sequence). As DNA, the CDR3 is TGTGCCAGCAGCTTAGTAGGACAGGGGACCGAAAAACTGTTTTTT. Translated, it gives CASSLVGQGTEKLFF.

The table lists this clone with a count of one. This chain joins TRBV5-4 and TRBJ2-5; D possibly corresponds to TRBD2 (6 bases). The CDR3 is 14 residues long. Trimming took off 0 bases at V and 4 bases at J, with 10 bases between the two ends. CDR1 and CDR2 (germline): SGHNT, YYREEE (reference sequence). The CDR3: CASSLGGIGETQYF. The CDR3, as DNA: TGTGCCAGCAGCTTGGGCGGGATTGGAGAGACCCAGTACTTC. Combining the CDR3 with reference TRBV5-4 and TRBJ2-5 gives the whole variable domain ETGVTQSPTHLIKTRGQQVTLRCSSQSGHNTVSWYQQALGQGPQFIFQYYREEENGRGNFPPRFSGLQFPNYSSELNVNALELDDSALYLCASSLGGIGETQYFGPGTRLLVL.

The chain combines TRBV5-1 with TRBJ2-5; no reliable D call. With 1 base removed from V and 2 bases from J, the gap between germline ends came to 12 bases. The germline gives CDR1 SGHRS, CDR2 YFSETQ. The CDR3 covers 15 residues. The CDR3 is CASSLLVRNQETQYF. In nucleotides, the CDR3 is TGCGCCAGCAGCTTGTTGGTCAGAAATCAAGAGACCCAGTACTTC.

The V gene is TRBV6-1, the J gene TRBJ2-3, with D possibly called TRBD1 or TRBD2 (5 bases each). CDR3 length: 18 amino acids. V lost 1 base and J lost 11, with 28 bases in between. The germline V gene encodes CDR1 MNHNS and CDR2 SASEGT. The CDR3 reads CASSEDSLRWDPWALQYF. CDR3 bases: TGTGCCAGCAGTGAAGACAGTCTAAGGTGGGACCCGTGGGCGCTGCAGTATTTT.